This T cell receptor beta chain was recorded in a study of T cells after yellow fever vaccination. Study-level background: Preparation of the low-cell-number fractions used SMART-Seq v4 Ultra Low Input. General study results and limits: Most clones from primary vaccination resurfaced after the booster (about 95% CD4, more than 75% CD8). It was a small share of clonotypes that appeared in both CD4 and CD8 compartments.

On this clonotype itself: Its antigen is unidentified.

The V gene end was trimmed by 1 base and the J gene end by 12 bases; junction bases not matched to a gene: 12. From germline, CDR1 is SGHVS and CDR2 FQNEAQ. CDR3 size: 15 residues. Each CDR3 protein is one row after TCRdb ran MiXCR on the 5' RACE reads. The table shows around 120,000 distinct CDR3 sequences, with over 12% occurring only once. The chain links TRBV7-8 to TRBJ2-1; 7 bases line up with TRBD2. The TCR comes from a man aged 18 to 30 who received the YFV17D yellow fever vaccine. Sequenced here: CD8+ T cells sorted from PBMCs, sampled 5 days after the yellow fever booster vaccination. CDR3 DNA: TGTGCCAGCAGCTTAGTGGCAGGAGGGGACTACCGGCAGTTCTTC. This codes for CASSLVAGGDYRQFF.